One and the same sample provided the 17 T cell receptor beta chains below, sequenced in a study of T cell repertoires in cytomegalovirus infection. TCRdb fed the reads into MiXCR, producing one record per CDR3 protein. Counted here are hundreds of thousands of distinct CDR3 sequences, around 24% occurring once; the ten biggest clones make up roughly 8%. Sequencing was done on a sample of CD8+ T cells from PBMCs. The receptors originated from a human donor in good health (CMV status not recorded). Some clones in this sample may be carry-over from other donors' samples.

This sequence joins TRBV20-1 and TRBJ2-7, with 9 bases aligning to TRBD1. V was pared by 3 bases and J by 0 bases, with 6 bases of the junction left unmatched. CDR1 is DFQATT, CDR2 SNEGSKA, per germline (reference sequence). The CDR3 runs 15 residues. CDR3 sequence: CSASQMGQGSYEQYV. In DNA, the CDR3 is TGCAGTGCTAGCCAAATGGGACAGGGCTCCTACGAGCAGTACGTC.

This clonotype has ten or more counts. This chain connects TRBV7-9 to TRBJ2-7; no reliable D call. Trimming pared 3 bases from V and 11 bases from J, leaving 11 bases between. This CDR3 comprises 11 residues. Germline values: CDR1 SEHNR, CDR2 FQNEAQ (reference sequence). DNA for the CDR3: TGTGCCAGCAGCTTCGAAACAAATAAGTACTTC. Protein sequence: CASSFETNKYF. Full variable domain (rest looked up from reference TRBV7-9 and TRBJ2-7): DTGVSQNPRHKITKRGQNVTFRCDPISEHNRLYWYRQTLGQGPEFLTYFQNEAQLEKSRLLSDRFSAERPKGSFSTLEIQRTEQGDSAMYLCASSFETNKYFGPGTRLTVT.

The chain has TRBV27 and TRBJ2-7; D ambiguous. CDR1 MNHEY and CDR2 SMNVEV come from the germline V gene (reference sequence). Between the trimmed V and J ends, which lost 0 bases and 1 base, there was a span of 13 bases. The CDR3 is made up of 16 amino acids. The CDR3 reads CASSLSSPSLSYEQYF. Here the CDR3 DNA reads TGTGCCAGCAGTTTATCTTCGCCCTCCCTATCCTACGAGCAGTACTTC.

The chain joins TRBV7-3 to TRBJ1-1, with D uncertain. V shed 2 bases and J shed 1 base, with 14 bases lying between them. The CDR3 is 16 residues long. Per the germline V gene, CDR1 is SGHTA and CDR2 is FQGTGA. CDR3 amino acids: CASSLSGPAGNTEAFF. Here the CDR3 DNA reads TGTGCCAGCAGCTTATCCGGACCGGCGGGGAACACTGAAGCTTTCTTT.

This clonotype was counted only a few times. This rearrangement joins TRBV7-9 to TRBJ2-7; D might be TRBD2 (5 bases). The germline gives CDR1 SEHNR, CDR2 FQNEAQ (reference sequence). V was cut by 5 bases and J by 6 bases, with 8 bases left in between. The CDR3 has 11 residues. In nucleotides, the CDR3 is TGTGCCAGCAGCGCCGAGGGCGAGCAGTACTTC. Protein product: CASSAEGEQYF.

This clonotype was detected only a few times. The chain combines TRBV6-2 or TRBV6-3 with TRBJ2-3; 7 nucleotides align to TRBD2. The CDR3 contains 15 residues. Germline lookup yields CDR1 MNHEY and CDR2 SVGEGT. J gave up 3 bases and V 5 bases, and 8 bases lay outside the gene matches. For the CDR3, the DNA is TGTGCCAGCAGTCGAAGCGGGGTCAGGACAGATACGCAGTATTTT. Translating it yields CASSRSGVRTDTQYF.

There are a few counts of this clonotype. The chain joins TRBV20-1 to TRBJ2-7; D is undetermined. Germline V gene lookup returns CDR1 DFQATT and CDR2 SNEGSKA (reference sequence). The CDR3 spans 13 residues. V was trimmed by 7 bases and J by 1 base, leaving 14 bases between them. The DNA of the CDR3 is TGCAGTGGTTGGTCTCTGGATTCCTACGAGCAGTACTTC. Translation gives CSGWSLDSYEQYF.

This clonotype was observed at least ten times. The gene calls are TRBV7-8 and TRBJ1-2; possibly TRBD1 for D (6 bases). Trimming removed 0 bases from V and 4 bases from J, with 15 bases in between. There are 16 residues in the CDR3. CDR1 is SGHVS, CDR2 FQNEAQ, per germline. The CDR3 region is CASSLAGLGTPYGYTF. DNA of the CDR3: TGTGCCAGCAGCTTAGCTGGATTGGGGACACCCTATGGCTACACCTTC.

In its sample, this clonotype was seen a few times. The chain carries TRBV28 and TRBJ2-7, with D perhaps given as TRBD1 or TRBD2 (5 bases each). CDR3 length: 14 amino acids. Germline V gives CDR1 MDHEN, CDR2 SYDVKM. Trimming pared 4 bases from V and 0 bases from J, leaving 10 bases between. CDR3 in amino acids: CASSSRDVSYEQYV. As DNA, the CDR3 is TGTGCCAGCAGTTCCAGGGACGTCTCCTACGAGCAGTACGTC.

The chain carries TRBV15 and TRBJ2-1; TRBD2 matches at 8 bases. Germline CDR1 and CDR2: LNHNV and YYDKDF (reference sequence). V dropped 1 base and J dropped 7; count of bases not matched to a gene: 6. The CDR3 has 15 amino acids. The CDR3 protein is CATSRVPSGHNEQFF. In DNA, the CDR3 is TGTGCCACCAGCAGAGTGCCTAGCGGGCATAATGAGCAGTTCTTC. Full variable domain (outside the CDR3, taken from reference TRBV15 and TRBJ2-1): DAMVIQNPRYQVTQFGKPVTLSCSQTLNHNVMYWYQQKSSQAPKLLFHYYDKDFNNEADTPDNFQSRRPNTSFCFLDIRSPGLGDTAMYLCATSRVPSGHNEQFFGPGTRLTVL.

As for this clonotype: This may arise from a read error, as a much more abundant clone is one base away. The CDR3 spells CVSSYRTRSTLYEQYF. In DNA, the CDR3 is TGTGTCAGCAGTTACAGGACTAGGTCTACACTCTACGAGCAGTACTTC. The chain couples TRBV6-8 to TRBJ2-7; 7 bases map to TRBD2. CDR3 length: 16 residues. In germline, CDR1 is MNHGY, CDR2 SAAAGT.

The V call is TRBV27, the J call TRBJ2-1; D is possibly TRBD2 (7 bases). Trimming left V 6 bases short and J 8 bases short, with 11 bases between. Germline V CDR1 and CDR2: MNHEY, SMNVEV (reference sequence). The CDR3 consists of 12 residues. This CDR3 reads CASRLGGHEQFF. In DNA, the CDR3 is TGTGCCAGCAGACTCGGGGGGCATGAGCAGTTCTTC.

This clonotype was counted between two and nine times. The chain joins TRBV29-1 to TRBJ2-3; 9 bases match TRBD2. The CDR3 contains 17 residues. Germline lookup yields CDR1 SQVTM and CDR2 ANQGSEA. V shed 4 bases and J 3 bases; nucleotides not matched to a gene: 14. CDR3 sequence reads: CSVVRAGGPLGTDTQYF. The CDR3 nucleotides read TGCAGCGTTGTCAGGGCGGGGGGGCCACTCGGAACAGATACGCAGTATTTT.

This clonotype occurred a few times. The chain couples TRBV6-2 or TRBV6-3 to TRBJ1-5; TRBD1 might be the D (5 bases). Trimming stripped 6 bases from V and 3 bases from J, with 15 bases between. CDR1 MNHEY and CDR2 SVGEGT come from the germline V gene. This CDR3 spans 15 amino acids. This chain's CDR3 is CASSTKGTFNQPQHF. The CDR3 bases are TGTGCCAGCAGCACTAAGGGGACCTTCAATCAGCCCCAGCATTTT.

In its sample, this clonotype was seen many times. The chain uses TRBV7-9 and TRBJ2-2; the D is unclear. V shed 5 bases and J shed 6 bases, with 10 bases lying between them. The V gene's germline CDR1 is SEHNR and CDR2 FQNEAQ (reference sequence). CDR3 length equals 13 residues. CDR3 nucleotide sequence: TGTGCCAGCAGCGGGGATCCTCCCGGGGAGCTGTTTTTT. Its translation: CASSGDPPGELFF.

The chain carries TRBV5-6 and TRBJ2-7, with 8 bases aligning to TRBD1. J lost 4 bases, V lost 3 bases, and 12 bases had no gene match. The CDR3 length is 16 residues. The germline CDR1 and CDR2 sequences are SGHDT and YYEEEE. The CDR3 coding sequence is TGTGCCAGCAGCTCTCGGACAGGGAAGAAGGGATACGAGCAGTACGTC. Protein: CASSSRTGKKGYEQYV.

This clonotype was detected a few times. The CDR3 DNA is TGCAGCGTTGGGATTTCTGGAAACACCATATATTTT. Protein: CSVGISGNTIYF. The chain joins TRBV29-1 to TRBJ1-3; no firm D call. This CDR3 has 12 residues. Germline CDR1 is SQVTM and CDR2 is ANQGSEA. The V and J ends lost 4 bases and 1 base respectively, with 5 bases between them.